These T cell receptor beta chains were read from a single sample in a study of T-cell memory formation after mild COVID-19. TCRdb analysed the 5' RACE reads with MiXCR anew, one entry per CDR3 protein. The sample holds 100,000 to 140,000 distinct CDR3 sequences, approximately 15% seen once. Material: PBMCs or a T cell subset sorted from them (not recorded which). These receptors were collected from a man aged 18-30 years who had mild COVID-19 (a few samples of this study predate the infection). Cell type and time point are not known. Each CDR3 is given with its conserved first and last residue. A D gene is named only where the DNA matches it firmly. Only part of the rows carry a size: once, few, many, or a class if the clone is expanded.

CDR3 protein,CDR3 DNA,D gene,clone size,J gene,V gene
CASTPGRNYGYTF,TGTGCTAGCACCCCAGGGAGGAACTATGGCTACACCTTC,.,many,TRBJ1-2,TRBV7-9
CASSLADRPILNTEAFF,TGTGCCAGCAGCTTAGCGGACAGGCCCATACTGAACACTGAAGCTTTCTTT,TRBD1,many,TRBJ1-1,TRBV7-9
CASSQTGRGANEKLFF,TGTGCCAGCAGTCAGACAGGGCGGGGAGCTAATGAAAAACTGTTTTTT,TRBD1,once,TRBJ1-4,TRBV7-6
CASSLGGASHIQYF,TGTGCCAGCAGCTTAGGAGGGGCTAGCCATATCCAGTACTTC,.,.,TRBJ2-5,TRBV11-3
CASSEAPFDGSSFDTF,TGTGCCAGCAGTGAAGCCCCCTTTGACGGTAGTTCATTCGACACCTTC,.,.,TRBJ1-2,TRBV6-1
CSARADRDDGNTIYF,TGCAGTGCTAGAGCAGACAGGGACGACGGAAACACCATATATTTT,TRBD1,.,TRBJ1-3,TRBV20-1
CASSLTGGGRDTQYF,TGTGCCAGCAGCTTAACCGGGGGGGGAAGAGATACGCAGTATTTT,TRBD2,.,TRBJ2-3,TRBV7-8
CASSETSGGAGNTQYF,TGCGCCAGCAGCGAGACTAGCGGGGGGGCCGGGAATACGCAGTATTTT,TRBD2,.,TRBJ2-3,TRBV5-1
CASSVDGGSSTDTQYF,TGTGCCAGCAGCGTAGATGGCGGCTCTAGCACAGATACGCAGTATTTT,.,.,TRBJ2-3,TRBV9
CASSLGQLLISNQPQHF,TGTGCCAGCAGTTTGGGACAGCTCCTTATTAGCAATCAGCCCCAGCATTTT,TRBD1,few,TRBJ1-5,TRBV28
CASSLGYRYTF,TGTGCCAGCAGCTTGGGGTATCGCTACACCTTC,.,few,TRBJ1-2,TRBV5-6
CSARDRAFYGYTF,TGCAGTGCGCGGGACAGGGCTTTCTATGGCTACACCTTC,TRBD1,.,TRBJ1-2,TRBV20-1
CASNQPGTDTQYF,TGTGCCAGCAATCAACCTGGAACAGATACGCAGTATTTT,.,.,TRBJ2-3,TRBV12-3/TRBV12-4
CASSQAGFLSPLHF,TGTGCCAGCAGCCAAGCGGGATTCCTCTCACCCCTCCACTTT,.,few,TRBJ1-6,TRBV14
CASSSLSGGRETQYF,TGTGCCAGCAGCTCCCTGAGCGGGGGGCGAGAGACCCAGTACTTC,TRBD2,few,TRBJ2-5,TRBV7-8